This TCR beta chain was found in a study of T cell responses to AZD1222 COVID-19 vaccine. With regard to this clone: Its specificity is unknown.

CDR1 is MGHRA, CDR2 YSYEKL, per germline. The CDR3 totals 15 residues. Between the trimmed V and J ends, which lost 0 bases and 4 bases, there was a span of 12 bases. Data came from immunoSEQ multiplex PCR; TCRdb stores just in-frame clones and leaves some out. The profile shows more than 110,000 clones, over 75% of them singletons. Study-wide results and limits: Recipients of AZD1222 seropositive at baseline numbered only 6 or 7. There were mostly white British donors and more females than males, and clonal diversity was possibly underestimated.

The clonotype comes from an adult in good health. The chain has TRBV4-1 and TRBJ1-2; D remains ambiguous. Sequencing used peripheral blood, obtained on day 0 of AZD1222 vaccination. The CDR3 nucleotides are TGCGCCAGCAGCCAAGAACCAGGAGACTTCTATGGCTACACCTTC. Translation: CASSQEPGDFYGYTF.